This T cell receptor (beta chain) was captured in a study of blood T cell repertoires in COVID-19 (TCRdb year 2020). Some background on the complete study: The collaborator samples originated in the United States, Italy and Spain and spanned the acute and convalescent phases of COVID-19. The material from the prospective study consisted of cDNA or gDNA derived from T cells, B-cell-depleted T cells, or PBMCs. The dataset comprised deeply sampled blood TCRbeta repertoires from subjects exposed to, actively infected with, or recovered from COVID-19. The repertoires were released in a freely available public database intended as a resource for research on the immune response to SARS-CoV-2. The samples were drawn from two sources: the first 160 participants of the ongoing ImmuneRACE study, and over 1,000 subjects contributed by 6 global collaborators. A de-identified subject ID, COVID-19 status, age in years and sex were almost always included in the sample metadata. HLA class I and class II types, where available, came from metadata supplied by the sample provider rather than from assay-based typing. Broad study findings and their caveats: How much clinical and demographic metadata was included differed by source and by participant, and the metadata was provided uncurated.

This clone was seen once. No cognate antigen has been identified for it. Base quality data are lacking; no much larger clone is found one base away. TCRbeta CDR3 regions were amplified from genomic DNA by means of the immunoSEQ Assay, a bias-controlled multiplex PCR. The study's processing was this. Nucleated cell counts per sample were estimated from amplification of reference gene primers within the assay. Sequence reads were collapsed and filtered to measure the absolute abundance of every unique TCRbeta CDR3 rearrangement. Productive Simpson clonality was computed per sample as the square root of Simpson's diversity index over productive rearrangements. As stored in TCRdb, this immuneACCESS dataset retains in-frame rearrangements with V and J assigned. A fraction of the clones does not appear; measured against another copy, unresolved V genes explain less than half of the discrepancy, and the remainder lacks a known reason. The V and J calls and the clone size are those of that table, but D and trimming were determined from the DNA. The sample records 340,000 or so clones, 80% to 90% of which are singletons. Almost 3% of the sample is in the top ten clones.

There are 13 amino acids in the CDR3, from cysteine to phenylalanine inclusive. Only the CDR3 portion is preserved as DNA: 39 bases, with reading frame beginning at the first base. Relative to germline, V is 5 bases shorter and J is 7 bases shorter, with 14 bases between their ends. As encoded in the germline V gene, CDR1 is MDHEN while CDR2 is SYDVKM. Each collaborating institution followed its own protocols to collect whole blood in K2EDTA tubes. For TCRbeta analysis, collaborators shipped samples in one of three forms: frozen whole blood, isolated PBMCs, or DNA extracted from either of those sample types.

The sequence is built from TRBV28 and TRBJ1-1, and perhaps TRBD1 as D gene, on 6 matching bases. The sample was peripheral blood. This clonotype originated in a man aged 30 to 39 with active or convalescent COVID-19. The CDR3 amino acid sequence is: CASSADSFLEAFF. The nucleotide sequence is TGTGCCAGCAGTGCGGACAGTTTCCTTGAAGCTTTCTTT.